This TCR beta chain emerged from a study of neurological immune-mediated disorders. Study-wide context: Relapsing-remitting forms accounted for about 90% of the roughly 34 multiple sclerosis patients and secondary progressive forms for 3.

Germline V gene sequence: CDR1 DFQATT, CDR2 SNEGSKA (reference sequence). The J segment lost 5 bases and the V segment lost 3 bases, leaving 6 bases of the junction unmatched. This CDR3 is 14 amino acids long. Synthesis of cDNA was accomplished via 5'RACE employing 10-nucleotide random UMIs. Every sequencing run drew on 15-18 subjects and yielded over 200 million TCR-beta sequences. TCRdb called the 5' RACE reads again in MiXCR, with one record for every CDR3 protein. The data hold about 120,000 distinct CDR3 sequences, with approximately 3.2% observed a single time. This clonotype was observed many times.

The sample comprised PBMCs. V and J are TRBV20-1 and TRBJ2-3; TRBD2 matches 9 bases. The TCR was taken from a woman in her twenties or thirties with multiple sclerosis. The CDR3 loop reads CSARRGGPLDTQYF. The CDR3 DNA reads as TGCAGTGCTAGGCGGGGGGGGCCGTTAGATACGCAGTATTTT.